One sample yielded the 23 T cell receptor beta chains listed below, sequenced in a study of blood T cell repertoires in COVID-19. Profiling relied on immunoSEQ multiplex PCR, and the TCRdb table lists in-frame clones only, not all of them. The repertoire holds tens of thousands of clones, roughly nine tenths seen once, with 3% to 3.5% in the top ten. Material: peripheral blood. The receptors originated from a woman aged 70-85 years with acute or convalescent COVID-19.

This chain joins TRBV4-1 and TRBJ1-2; D unclear. From germline, CDR1 is MGHRA and CDR2 YSYEKL. Trimming cost V 3 bases and J 8 bases, with 7 bases left between them. CDR3 length: 11 residues. CDR3 in amino acids: CASSHTQGYTF. CDR3 nucleotide sequence: TGCGCCAGCAGCCACACCCAGGGCTACACCTTC.

The chain carries TRBV11-2 and TRBJ2-5; D may be TRBD1 (7 bases). Trimming took 6 bases from V and 3 from J, leaving 17 bases between them. The CDR3 loop spans 15 amino acids. Germline lookup yields CDR1 SGHAT and CDR2 FQNNGV. CDR3 DNA: TGTGCCAGCAGGCCGGGACCAGGGGGGAAAGAGACCCAGTACTTC. Encoded protein: CASRPGPGGKETQYF.

The rearrangement uses TRBV4-2 and TRBJ2-3; 11 bases are a match to TRBD2. The CDR3 extends over 18 amino acids. CDR1 is LGHNA, CDR2 YNFKEQ, per germline. V shed 0 bases and J 5 bases; nucleotides not matched to a gene: 10. CDR3: CASSQEGRLAGGRDTQYF. CDR3 in DNA: TGTGCCAGCAGCCAAGAGGGAAGGTTAGCGGGGGGGCGAGATACGCAGTATTTT.

This clone showed up just a few times. The V call is TRBV28, the J call TRBJ1-3; unclear D gene. Trimming took 3 bases from V and 4 from J, leaving 10 bases between them. Germline V gene data show CDR1 as MDHEN and CDR2 as SYDVKM. The CDR3 consists of 14 residues. The CDR3 protein is CASSFSGRGNTIYF. CDR3 nucleotide sequence: TGTGCCAGCAGTTTTAGCGGGAGAGGAAACACCATATATTTT.

The J gene is TRBJ2-2, the V gene TRBV10-2, with 7 bases that match TRBD2. CDR3 length equals 16 residues. Per germline, CDR1 WSHSY and CDR2 SAAADI. Germline trimming cut 7 bases from V and 0 bases from J; bases unmatched to any gene: 8. DNA of the CDR3: TGCGCCAGCAAAGCGGGAAGCACCGCGAACACCGGGGAGCTGTTTTTT. Amino acids: CASKAGSTANTGELFF.

V gene TRBV3-1 (or the pseudogene TRBV3-2) combines with J gene TRBJ2-5; D perhaps matches TRBD2 (6 bases). Between the trimmed V and J ends, which lost 1 base and 11 bases, there was a span of 17 bases. CDR1 and CDR2 from the germline V gene are LGHDT and YNNKEL (reference sequence). This CDR3 contains 14 residues. The DNA of the CDR3 is TGTGCCAGCAGCCAAGGGTTTCTAGCGAGGCGGCAGTACTTC. This sequence encodes CASSQGFLARRQYF.

The gene calls are TRBV3-1 (or the pseudogene TRBV3-2) and TRBJ2-1, with 12 bases identical to TRBD2. Per the germline V gene, CDR1 is LGHDT and CDR2 is YNNKEL (reference sequence). This CDR3 comprises 15 residues. The V segment lost 4 bases and the J segment 5 bases; nucleotides outside the gene matches: 3. The CDR3 DNA follows: TGTGCCAGCAGCCGACTAGCGGGAGTGCACAATGAGCAGTTCTTC. This codes for CASSRLAGVHNEQFF.

The chain carries TRBV7-9 and TRBJ1-6; D gene ambiguous. This CDR3 is 14 amino acids long. Trimming left V 3 bases short and J 7 bases short, with 10 bases between. Germline V gene lookup returns CDR1 SEHNR and CDR2 FQNEAQ (reference sequence). DNA for the CDR3: TGTGCCAGCAGCTTTGCAGTTTCCAATTCACCCCTCCACTTT. It codes for CASSFAVSNSPLHF.

The chain employs TRBV6-2 or TRBV6-3 and TRBJ1-6; D unresolved. Per the germline V gene, CDR1 is MNHEY and CDR2 is SVGEGT. The CDR3 extends over 18 amino acids. With 2 bases removed from V and 0 bases from J, the gap between germline ends came to 14 bases. CDR3 sequence (DNA): TGTGCCAGCAGTTACCCAAAGCAACAGTACTCCTATAATTCACCCCTCCACTTT. Protein product: CASSYPKQQYSYNSPLHF.

The rearrangement joins TRBV14 to TRBJ1-4; no firm D call. Trimming shortened V by 1 base and J by 2 bases, and 17 bases separated the two germline ends. Germline CDR1 reads SGHDN; CDR2 reads FVKESK. This CDR3 is 18 amino acids long. The CDR3 DNA sequence: TGTGCCAGCAGCCAAGGATCTGCGGCCGGTTGGACTAATGAAAAACTGTTTTTT. Its protein is CASSQGSAAGWTNEKLFF.

The chain links TRBV2 to TRBJ2-5, with 9 bases identical to TRBD2. The germline gives CDR1 SNHLY, CDR2 FYNNEI. The CDR3 extends over 13 amino acids. J gave up 13 bases and V 4 bases, and 10 bases lay outside the gene matches. As DNA, the CDR3 is TGTGCCAGCAGTGGGTCAAGCGGGGGGCGTCCGTACTTC. Translated, it gives CASSGSSGGRPYF.

The chain has TRBV11-2 and TRBJ2-5; 9 bases map to TRBD1. The CDR3 totals 16 residues. Trimming at V came to 0 bases and at J to 5 bases, leaving 7 bases not matched to a gene. The germline gives CDR1 SGHAT, CDR2 FQNNGV. As DNA, the CDR3 is TGTGCCAGCAGCTTAGATTTAACAGGGGGCGCCGAGACCCAGTACTTC. It encodes CASSLDLTGGAETQYF.

The chain joins TRBV5-6 to TRBJ1-3, with 7 bases identical to TRBD1. V was pared by 0 bases and J by 3 bases, with 6 bases of the junction left unmatched. Germline V gene data show CDR1 as SGHDT and CDR2 as YYEEEE. The CDR3 covers 16 residues. CDR3 protein: CASSLDRGHYGNTIYF. Written as DNA, the CDR3 is TGTGCCAGCAGCTTGGACAGGGGCCATTATGGAAACACCATATATTTT.

This clone has just a few counts. The J gene is TRBJ2-5, the V gene TRBV29-1, with 11 bases aligning to TRBD2. The CDR3 has 14 residues. CDR1 and CDR2 from the germline V gene are SQVTM and ANQGSEA. V lost 7 bases to trimming and J lost 4 bases; unmatched junction nucleotides: 8. The CDR3 DNA follows: TGCAGCGCCGTACTAGCGGGGGAAAGAGAGACCCAGTACTTC. Translation: CSAVLAGERETQYF. The entire variable domain, with the rest obtained from reference TRBV29-1 and TRBJ2-5, is as follows: SAVISQKPSRDICQRGTSLTIQCQVDSQVTMMFWYRQQPGQSLTLIATANQGSEATYESGFVIDKFPISRPNLTFSTLTVSNMSPEDSSIYLCSAVLAGERETQYFGPGTRLLVL.

In its sample, this clone was seen once. The chain recombines TRBV19 with TRBJ1-5, with TRBD1 identical over 7 bases. This CDR3 comprises 16 residues. Trimming cost V 3 bases and J 6 bases; bases outside gene matches: 11. Germline CDR1 and CDR2: LNHDA and SQIVND (reference sequence). This chain's CDR3 is CASSMGQKGIFQPQHF. Written as DNA, the CDR3 is TGTGCCAGTAGTATGGGACAGAAGGGGATCTTTCAGCCCCAGCATTTT.

The rearrangement joins TRBV12-3 or TRBV12-4 to TRBJ1-2, with D tentatively TRBD1 (6 bases). The CDR3 totals 13 residues. Trimming stripped 6 bases from V and 2 bases from J, with 10 bases between. DNA for the CDR3: TGTGCCAGCAGACCAACAGGGAACTATGGCTACACCTTC. Its protein is CASRPTGNYGYTF.

This chain links TRBV7-2 with TRBJ1-2; 9 positions match TRBD1. Germline CDR1 SGHTA, CDR2 FQGNSA. Trimming removed 7 bases from V and 1 base from J; junction bases left unmatched: 16. The CDR3 runs to 18 residues. In DNA, the CDR3 is TGTGCCAGCATCATATCCGCCGGATGGGGACAGGGTAACTATGGCTACACCTTC. Residues: CASIISAGWGQGNYGYTF.

The gene calls are TRBV19 and TRBJ1-5; the match to TRBD1 covers 12 bases. The CDR3 totals 15 residues. Germline V lookup: CDR1 LNHDA, CDR2 SQIVND (reference sequence). Germline trimming cut 10 bases from V and 7 bases from J; bases unmatched to any gene: 11. CDR3: CAISGTGGNGQPQHF. In DNA, the CDR3 is TGTGCCATTTCCGGGACAGGGGGCAACGGACAGCCCCAGCATTTT.

The J gene is TRBJ2-7, the V gene TRBV12-3 or TRBV12-4; perhaps TRBD2 as D (6 bases). The CDR3 covers 13 residues. With 2 bases removed from V and 2 bases from J, the gap between germline ends came to 7 bases. The CDR3 DNA sequence: TGTGCCAGCAGTTTATCGGGGGCCTACGAGCAGTACTTC. This encodes CASSLSGAYEQYF.

The genes are TRBV29-1 and TRBJ2-1; D unclear. The CDR3 contains 11 residues. The germline CDR1 and CDR2 sequences are SQVTM and ANQGSEA. V was shortened by 2 bases and J by 9 bases, with 8 bases between the two germline ends. CDR3 loop: CSVERSGEQFF. The CDR3 DNA reads as TGCAGCGTTGAAAGATCGGGTGAGCAGTTCTTC.

The chain carries TRBV7-9 and TRBJ2-2, with 7 bases lining up with TRBD2. The CDR3 runs 15 residues. Germline V lookup: CDR1 SEHNR, CDR2 FQNEAQ (reference sequence). With 5 bases clipped from V and 3 bases from J, the junction kept 6 bases outside the gene matches. DNA of the CDR3: TGTGCCAGCAGCCAGGGAGGGAGCGACACCGGGGAGCTGTTTTTT. Residues: CASSQGGSDTGELFF.

The chain couples TRBV6-6 to TRBJ1-1, with 8 bases that match TRBD1. Trimming cost V 6 bases and J 2 bases; bases outside gene matches: 2. The CDR3 is 13 residues long. The V gene's germline CDR1 is MNHNY and CDR2 SVGAGI (reference sequence). The CDR3 DNA is TGTGCCAGCAGAGGGACAGGTAACACTGAAGCTTTCTTT. It codes for CASRGTGNTEAFF.

In this sample, this clone turned up once. The V and J genes are TRBV10-3 and TRBJ2-2, with 10 bases aligning to TRBD2. The V segment lost 8 bases and the J segment 7 bases; nucleotides outside the gene matches: 1. CDR1 is ENHRY, CDR2 SYGVKD, per germline. The CDR3 spans 12 residues. The CDR3 loop reads CAIASGSGELFF. The CDR3 nucleotides are TGTGCCATCGCTAGCGGGAGCGGGGAGCTGTTTTTT.